These 27 T cell receptor beta chains were sequenced from one sample in a study of T cell responses to AZD1222 COVID-19 vaccine. The table came from immunoSEQ multiplex PCR; TCRdb's copy has only in-frame clones and leaves some out. The sample includes under 35,000 clones, less than 90% seen only once; the top ten take approximately 6.5%. Sequences were derived from peripheral blood, sampled on day 0 of AZD1222 vaccination. The origin of the receptors is an adult in good health.

This clone has only one observation. The chain has TRBV5-1 and TRBJ1-1; D is undetermined. The CDR3 runs 15 residues. Looked up from germline, CDR1 is SGHRS and CDR2 is YFSETQ. With 0 bases removed from V and 1 base from J, the gap between germline ends came to 10 bases. This chain's CDR3 is CASSLGGQRNTEAFF. CDR3 bases: TGCGCCAGCAGCTTGGGTGGGCAGAGGAACACTGAAGCTTTCTTT.

The sample holds one count of this clone. The chain recombines TRBV9 with TRBJ1-4, with 9 positions matching TRBD1. The CDR3 is made up of 17 amino acids. The germline gives CDR1 SGDLS, CDR2 YYNGEE. J lost 0 bases, V lost 0 bases, and 3 bases had no gene match. The CDR3 here is CASSVGTGAATNEKLFF. The CDR3 DNA follows: TGTGCCAGCAGCGTAGGGACAGGGGCAGCAACTAATGAAAAACTGTTTTTT.

The rearrangement links TRBV19 to TRBJ1-1, with D hard to call. CDR1 and CDR2 from the germline V gene are LNHDA and SQIVND (reference sequence). This CDR3 region has 14 residues. Trimming pared 1 base from V and 2 bases from J, leaving 8 bases between. The CDR3, as DNA: TGTGCCAGTAGTATAGCGGCAGGAAACACTGAAGCTTTCTTT. It specifies CASSIAAGNTEAFF.

The CDR3 is CASSLTGAGLYEQYF. The CDR3 DNA reads as TGTGCCAGCAGTTTAACAGGGGCAGGCCTATACGAGCAGTACTTC. The chain links TRBV28 to TRBJ2-7; TRBD1 matches at 7 bases. Germline V gene lookup returns CDR1 MDHEN and CDR2 SYDVKM. V lost 2 bases, J lost 4 bases, and 8 bases stayed unmatched. The CDR3 is 15 amino acids.

The V gene is TRBV4-2, the J gene TRBJ2-5; D unresolved. Looked up from germline, CDR1 is LGHNA and CDR2 is YNFKEQ. V was shortened by 1 base and J by 2 bases, with 8 bases between the two germline ends. The CDR3 runs 14 residues. The CDR3 sequence: CASSQVALQETQYF. The CDR3 DNA reads as TGTGCCAGCAGCCAAGTTGCACTTCAAGAGACCCAGTACTTC.

The rearrangement uses TRBV24-1 and TRBJ2-5; 7 bases are shared with TRBD1. Germline V gene sequence: CDR1 KGHDR, CDR2 SFDVKD. The CDR3 covers 15 residues. V shed 0 bases, J shed 2 bases, and the junction held 2 bases outside the gene matches. The CDR3 region has the DNA TGTGCCACCAGTGATTTGAGGGGGCGGCAAGAGACCCAGTACTTC. Its protein is CATSDLRGRQETQYF.

V gene TRBV6-6 combines with J gene TRBJ2-5; D unclear. V was pared by 6 bases and J by 4 bases, with 12 bases between. The germline V gene encodes CDR1 MNHNY and CDR2 SVGAGI (reference sequence). This CDR3 has 13 residues. The CDR3 coding sequence is TGTGCCAGCAGAATAAACACTTTAGAGACCCAGTACTTC. This translates into CASRINTLETQYF.

The chain recombines TRBV3-1 (or the pseudogene TRBV3-2) with TRBJ1-6; D possibly corresponds to TRBD1 (6 bases). V was clipped by 1 base and J by 7 bases, with 14 bases between them. This CDR3 is 16 amino acids long. CDR1 is LGHDT and CDR2 is YNNKEL in the germline V gene (reference sequence). CDR3 in DNA: TGTGCCAGCAGCCAAGCCCTTGGGCAGGGGAATTCACCCCTCCACTTT. Amino acid sequence: CASSQALGQGNSPLHF.

The chain has TRBV7-6 and TRBJ1-4; tentative D call: TRBD1 (5 bases). Trimming removed 4 bases from V and 6 bases from J, with 15 bases in between. CDR3 length: 15 residues. Germline V CDR1 and CDR2: SGHVS, FNYEAQ. DNA for the CDR3: TGTGCCAGCAGCTCTGAGGAGGGGCTGTATGAAAAACTGTTTTTT. It is translated as CASSSEEGLYEKLFF.

The V gene is TRBV9, the J gene TRBJ2-3, with 10 bases lining up with TRBD2. V gave up 2 bases and J gave up 7 bases; unmatched junction bases: 4. The CDR3 has 14 residues. Germline V gene sequence: CDR1 SGDLS, CDR2 YYNGEE. This chain's CDR3 is CASSVGTSVYTQYF. The CDR3 DNA follows: TGTGCCAGCAGCGTTGGGACTAGCGTATATACGCAGTATTTT.

This sequence joins TRBV7-9 and TRBJ2-5, with TRBD1 as a possible D gene (6 bases). V dropped 5 bases and J dropped 1 base, with 11 bases sitting between them. This CDR3 is 14 amino acids long. Germline V gene sequence: CDR1 SEHNR, CDR2 FQNEAQ (reference sequence). The chain's CDR3 is CASSPWTVQETQYF. CDR3 in DNA: TGTGCCAGCAGCCCTTGGACAGTCCAAGAGACCCAGTACTTC.

This sequence joins TRBV27 and TRBJ1-4; TRBD1 matches at 7 bases. Germline V gives CDR1 MNHEY, CDR2 SMNVEV (reference sequence). This CDR3 contains 14 residues. Trimming at V came to 4 bases and at J to 8 bases, leaving 7 bases not matched to a gene. CDR3 nucleotides: TGTGCCAGCAGTTCCCGACAGGGAGGGGAAAAACTGTTTTTT. The encoded protein is CASSSRQGGEKLFF.

The chain is built from TRBV9 and TRBJ1-3; D possibly corresponds to TRBD1 (6 bases). Germline V gives CDR1 SGDLS, CDR2 YYNGEE. The germline V and J ends were trimmed by 1 base and 2 bases, with 10 bases remaining between them. The CDR3 contains 15 residues. CDR3 DNA: TGTGCCAGCAGCGTACAGGGGACCACTGGAAACACCATATATTTT. It specifies CASSVQGTTGNTIYF.

The chain employs TRBV4-3 and TRBJ2-7; 7 bases align to TRBD1. Per the germline V gene, CDR1 is LGHNA and CDR2 is YSLEER. The CDR3 runs to 16 residues. With 1 base clipped from V and 0 bases from J, the junction kept 6 bases outside the gene matches. The CDR3 loop is CASSQGLGDSSYEQYF. CDR3 DNA sequence: TGCGCCAGCAGCCAAGGCCTGGGGGACAGCTCCTACGAGCAGTACTTC.

V is TRBV30 and J is TRBJ1-1; 7 positions match TRBD1. J lost 6 bases, V lost 0 bases, and 4 bases had no gene match. CDR1 GTSNPN and CDR2 SVGIG come from the germline V gene (reference sequence). The CDR3 has 13 residues. In DNA form, the CDR3 reads TGTGCCTGGAGTGTAGGGGGCAAGGCTGAAGCTTTCTTT. Translated: CAWSVGGKAEAFF.

The chain links TRBV9 to TRBJ1-4; maybe TRBD1 (5 bases). Between the trimmed V and J ends, which lost 1 base and 4 bases, there was a span of 11 bases. CDR1 is SGDLS, CDR2 YYNGEE, per germline. The CDR3 runs 15 residues. This CDR3 reads CASSVSGGFNEKLFF. Written as DNA, the CDR3 is TGTGCCAGCAGCGTATCGGGGGGTTTTAATGAAAAACTGTTTTTT. Full variable domain (outside the CDR3, taken from reference TRBV9 and TRBJ1-4): DSGVTQTPKHLITATGQRVTLRCSPRSGDLSVYWYQQSLDQGLQFLIQYYNGEERAKGNILERFSAQQFPDLHSELNLSSLELGDSALYFCASSVSGGFNEKLFFGSGTQLSVL.

This sequence joins TRBV19 and TRBJ1-3, with D possibly matching TRBD1 (5 bases). CDR3 length equals 14 residues. CDR1 LNHDA and CDR2 SQIVND come from the germline V gene (reference sequence). The V gene lost 6 bases and the J gene lost 0 bases, with 9 bases spanning the gap. CDR3 bases: TGTGCCAGTAGCGACAGAACCTCTGGAAACACCATATATTTT. It specifies CASSDRTSGNTIYF.

This clone was found once. V is TRBV5-6 and J is TRBJ1-5; 7 bases match TRBD1. V gave up 4 bases and J gave up 0 bases; unmatched junction bases: 1. CDR3 length equals 14 residues. The germline V gene encodes CDR1 SGHDT and CDR2 YYEEEE. The CDR3 bases are TGTGCCAGCAGCGGACAGGATAGCAATCAGCCCCAGCATTTT. This gives the protein CASSGQDSNQPQHF.

This clone was counted a few times. The CDR3 loop reads CASSYNVAGPYEQYF. CDR3 nucleotides: TGTGCCAGCAGTTACAACGTAGCGGGCCCCTACGAGCAGTACTTC. This chain joins TRBV6-5 and TRBJ2-7, with TRBD2 identical over 7 bases. The length of the CDR3 is 15 residues. CDR1 is MNHEY, CDR2 SVGAGI, per germline. V lost 2 bases and J lost 2; bases outside the gene matches: 6.

The chain joins TRBV5-4 to TRBJ2-5, with D maybe TRBD2 (6 bases). The CDR3 sequence is 15 residues long. The germline CDR1 and CDR2 sequences are SGHNT and YYREEE (reference sequence). Trimming removed 0 bases at V and 5 bases at J, with 14 bases between. CDR3 sequence reads: CASSLAGTGGETQYF. Written as DNA, the CDR3 is TGTGCCAGCAGCTTGGCCGGGACCGGGGGTGAGACCCAGTACTTC.

The chain links TRBV28 to TRBJ2-7; no clear D gene. CDR1 MDHEN and CDR2 SYDVKM come from the germline V gene. V lost 2 bases to trimming and J lost 2 bases, with 7 bases between them. This CDR3 has 13 amino acids. CDR3: CASSLVSTYEQYF. The CDR3 nucleotides are TGTGCCAGCAGTTTAGTCAGCACCTACGAGCAGTACTTC.

The chain combines TRBV4-2 with TRBJ2-6, with 8 bases matching TRBD2. The V segment lost 3 bases and the J segment 4 bases; nucleotides outside the gene matches: 2. CDR3 length equals 15 residues. Germline CDR1 and CDR2: LGHNA and YNFKEQ. In DNA, the CDR3 is TGTGCCAGCAGCCATAGCGGGGCGGGGGCCAACGTCCTGACTTTC. This codes for CASSHSGAGANVLTF.

This clone has just a few counts. The rearrangement uses TRBV5-4 and TRBJ1-4, with 7 bases identical to TRBD1. Germline lookup yields CDR1 SGHNT and CDR2 YYREEE (reference sequence). This CDR3 is 16 amino acids long. With 4 bases clipped from V and 3 bases from J, the junction kept 9 bases outside the gene matches. CDR3: CASSRTGDPSNEKLFF. CDR3 DNA: TGTGCCAGCAGCCGAACAGGGGACCCATCTAATGAAAAACTGTTTTTT.

The rearrangement links TRBV3-1 (or the pseudogene TRBV3-2) to TRBJ2-1, with D perhaps TRBD2 (5 bases). The CDR3 covers 14 residues. V was clipped by 0 bases and J by 9 bases, with 12 bases between them. Germline V gene sequence: CDR1 LGHDT, CDR2 YNNKEL (reference sequence). CDR3 residues: CASSQELEGGEQFF. CDR3 nucleotide sequence: TGTGCCAGCAGCCAAGAACTAGAGGGCGGTGAGCAGTTCTTC.

The V and J genes are TRBV28 and TRBJ1-5; D is possibly TRBD1 (5 bases). This CDR3 has 13 amino acids. V was shortened by 6 bases and J by 7 bases, with 13 bases between the two germline ends. CDR1 is MDHEN, CDR2 SYDVKM, per germline. Here the CDR3 reads CASRSTGPQPQHF. The DNA for the CDR3 is TGTGCCAGCAGATCCACAGGTCCCCAGCCCCAGCATTTT. Based on the CDR3 plus reference TRBV28 and TRBJ1-5, the full variable domain is DVKVTQSSRYLVKRTGEKVFLECVQDMDHENMFWYRQDPGLGLRLIYFSYDVKMKEKGDIPEGYSVSREKKERFSLILESASTNQTSMYLCASRSTGPQPQHFGDGTRLSIL.

Only one count was recorded for this clone. The chain has TRBV5-1 and TRBJ2-1, with 9 bases that match TRBD2. There are 14 residues in the CDR3. Trimming removed 4 bases from V and 5 bases from J; junction bases left unmatched: 4. Germline lookup yields CDR1 SGHRS and CDR2 YFSETQ. The CDR3 DNA reads as TGCGCCAGCAGCCTAAGACTAGCGGACAATGAGCAGTTCTTC. Protein: CASSLRLADNEQFF. The variable domain in full, completed from reference TRBV5-1 and TRBJ2-1, reads KAGVTQTPRYLIKTRGQQVTLSCSPISGHRSVSWYQQTPGQGLQFLFEYFSETQRNKGNFPGRFSGRQFSNSRSEMNVSTLELGDSALYLCASSLRLADNEQFFGPGTRLTVL.

The chain combines TRBV3-1 (or the pseudogene TRBV3-2) with TRBJ2-6; D not certain. The CDR3 runs 15 residues. Germline V gene lookup returns CDR1 LGHDT and CDR2 YNNKEL (reference sequence). The V and J ends lost 5 bases and 3 bases respectively, with 11 bases between them. The CDR3: CASSSGSGGANVLTF. The CDR3 DNA is TGTGCCAGCAGCTCCGGGTCTGGTGGGGCCAACGTCCTGACTTTC.